Presented here are 24 T cell receptor beta chains from one specimen sequenced in a study of regulatory T cells in long-lasting Graves disease. Time point: newly diagnosed GD, antithyroid drugs for less than 3 months. The TCR library was prepared using RNA isolated from PBMCs. The authors built TCR beta libraries using iRepertoire HTBI primers and Arm-PCR of CDR3 regions. Each CDR3 protein gets one entry after TCRdb re-called the multiplex PCR reads with MiXCR. The profile covers roughly 410,000 distinct CDR3 sequences, with 15% appearing a single time and approximately 7.6% taken by the ten largest. The same specimen was also included in a second study, on T cells in Graves' hyperthyroidism and ophthalmopathy.

The sequencing used peripheral blood mononuclear cells (PBMCs), collected at new diagnosis, from a patient treated with antithyroid drugs. The receptors originated from a middle-aged woman with Graves disease.

This clonotype was found many times. V and J are TRBV2 and TRBJ2-5; D may be TRBD2 (5 bases). From germline, CDR1 is SNHLY and CDR2 FYNNEI. The V and J ends lost 1 base and 1 base respectively, with 16 bases between them. The length of the CDR3 is 17 residues. The CDR3 sequence: CASSEVRGLGAQETQYF. The CDR3 DNA sequence: TGTGCCAGCAGTGAAGTCCGGGGATTGGGTGCCCAAGAGACCCAGTACTTC.

This clonotype turned up a few times. The gene calls are TRBV28 and TRBJ2-7; 14 bases line up with TRBD2. CDR3 length: 20 amino acids. The trim removed 3 bases at V and 0 bases at J, leaving 13 bases unmatched. The V gene's germline CDR1 is MDHEN and CDR2 SYDVKM. CDR3 DNA sequence: TGTGCCAGCAGTTTTAGGGGGCCCGGGACTAGCGGGAGCCGCTCCTACGAGCAGTACTTC. It specifies CASSFRGPGTSGSRSYEQYF.

This clonotype was observed at least ten times. The chain joins TRBV5-8 to TRBJ1-6; unclear D gene. The V gene lost 4 bases and the J gene lost 6 bases, with 14 bases spanning the gap. CDR3 size: 15 residues. Looked up from germline, CDR1 is SGHTS and CDR2 is YDEGEE. CDR3 DNA sequence: TGTGCCAGCAGCCCAATGAATGTACCTAATTCACCCCTCCACTTT. Residues: CASSPMNVPNSPLHF.

J is TRBJ1-1 and V is TRBV19; D gene uncertain. V lost 2 bases to trimming and J lost 1 base, with 8 bases between them. CDR3 length: 14 amino acids. Looked up from germline, CDR1 is LNHDA and CDR2 is SQIVND (reference sequence). CDR3 in DNA: TGTGCCAGTAGTATAAACACTCCGAACACTGAAGCTTTCTTT. Protein: CASSINTPNTEAFF.

This clonotype was recorded at least ten times. The rearrangement joins TRBV6-1 to TRBJ1-4; D call uncertain. V lost 5 bases to trimming and J lost 0 bases, with 7 bases between them. The length of the CDR3 is 14 residues. CDR1 and CDR2 from the germline V gene are MNHNS and SASEGT. CDR3 residues: CASSPASTNEKLFF. DNA for the CDR3: TGTGCCAGCAGTCCAGCTTCAACTAATGAAAAACTGTTTTTT.

Ten or more counts support this clonotype. The J gene is TRBJ1-1, the V gene TRBV28; TRBD1 agrees at 8 bases. The germline V gene encodes CDR1 MDHEN and CDR2 SYDVKM. The CDR3 has 18 amino acids. Germline trimming cut 3 bases from V and 0 bases from J; bases unmatched to any gene: 12. CDR3 DNA sequence: TGTGCCAGCAGTTTGCCGGTGCAGGGGGCTACCCTGAACACTGAAGCTTTCTTT. It encodes CASSLPVQGATLNTEAFF.

V and J are TRBV7-2 and TRBJ2-7; a weak D match, TRBD1 (6 bases). This CDR3 is 15 amino acids long. Germline CDR1 and CDR2: SGHTA and FQGNSA. The V end lost 4 bases, the J end lost 5 bases, and 18 bases lay between the germline ends. The CDR3 spells CASSSVGQFANEQYF. DNA for the CDR3: TGTGCCAGCAGCTCAGTTGGACAGTTTGCCAACGAGCAGTACTTC.

A few counts support this clonotype. The gene calls are TRBV7-2 and TRBJ1-2; D may be TRBD1 (5 bases). This CDR3 spans 13 amino acids. Germline CDR1 reads SGHTA; CDR2 reads FQGNSA. V gave up 5 bases and J gave up 2 bases, with 9 bases separating them. The CDR3, as DNA: TGTGCCAGCAGCCAGGACAAAAACTATGGCTACACCTTC. Translated: CASSQDKNYGYTF. The full variable domain, rest sourced from reference TRBV7-2 and TRBJ1-2, is GAGVSQSPSNKVTEKGKDVELRCDPISGHTALYWYRQSLGQGLEFLIYFQGNSAPDKSGLPSDRFSAERTGGSVSTLTIQRTQQEDSAVYLCASSQDKNYGYTFGSGTRLTVV.

This clonotype was seen many times. The chain couples TRBV28 to TRBJ2-7; D is perhaps TRBD1 or TRBD2 (5 bases each). Germline V gene lookup returns CDR1 MDHEN and CDR2 SYDVKM. V lost 4 bases and J 2 bases, leaving 12 bases between the germline ends. The CDR3 runs 14 residues. This chain's CDR3 is CASSSRGSTYEQYF. The CDR3 DNA reads as TGTGCCAGCAGTTCGAGGGGCTCGACCTACGAGCAGTACTTC.

This clonotype was counted many times. The CDR3 loop reads CASSSRGVTGIQYF. CDR3 sequence (DNA): TGTGCCAGCAGTTCCCGTGGAGTTACCGGCATTCAGTACTTC. J is TRBJ2-4 and V is TRBV12-3 or TRBV12-4, with D unclear. The V end lost 4 bases, the J end lost 9 bases, and 16 bases lay between the germline ends. The length of the CDR3 is 14 residues.

Many counts were recorded for this clonotype. Germline is not matched at one junction end, which may reflect a read error. The chain has TRBV7-8 and TRBJ2-2; 10 bases align to TRBD2. This CDR3 is built from 19 residues. Germline assignment: CDR1 SGHVS and CDR2 FQNEAQ. Here the CDR3 reads CASSPGTSAYPTNTGELFF. The CDR3 nucleotides are TGTGCCAGCAGCCCCGGGACTAGCGCTTACCCCACGAACACCGGAGAGCTGTTTTTT.

This clonotype was picked up many times. This rearrangement joins TRBV12-3 or TRBV12-4 to TRBJ1-2; D ambiguous. Trimming cost V 4 bases and J 8 bases, with 14 bases left between them. This CDR3 spans 13 amino acids. CDR3 nucleotides: TGTGCCAGCAGTTCCTTGGGGAGGATCGGCTACACCTTC. It translates to CASSSLGRIGYTF.

This clonotype was seen at least ten times. V usage is TRBV9 and J usage is TRBJ1-2; 9 bases align to TRBD1. CDR1 is SGDLS and CDR2 is YYNGEE in the germline V gene. CDR3 length: 17 residues. V dropped 0 bases and J dropped 2; count of bases not matched to a gene: 8. The CDR3 region is CASSVDPGQGRNYGYTF. In DNA form, the CDR3 reads TGTGCCAGCAGCGTAGATCCAGGACAGGGGAGGAACTATGGCTACACCTTC.

The CDR3 bases are TGCGCCAGCAGCTTGGGTGGGACTAGCGGGTACAATGAGCAGTTCTTC. Its translation: CASSLGGTSGYNEQFF. V is TRBV5-1 and J is TRBJ2-1; 12 nucleotides line up with TRBD2. The CDR3 is 16 residues long. V was clipped by 0 bases and J by 4 bases; unmatched bases: 2. Looked up from germline, CDR1 is SGHRS and CDR2 is YFSETQ.

This clonotype was recorded a few times. This chain uses TRBV9 with TRBJ2-5; the match to TRBD2 covers 13 bases. Germline CDR1 and CDR2: SGDLS and YYNGEE. With 4 bases clipped from V and 5 bases from J, the junction kept 5 bases outside the gene matches. This CDR3 contains 15 residues. The CDR3 protein is CASSPGLAGMETQYF. CDR3 nucleotide sequence: TGTGCCAGCAGCCCGGGACTAGCGGGAATGGAGACCCAGTACTTC.

This clonotype was observed at least ten times. As DNA, the CDR3 is TGTGCCATCAGTCCCCAGGGTCGGGTTGCAGATACGCAGTATTTT. Translating it yields CAISPQGRVADTQYF. The chain is built from TRBV10-3 and TRBJ2-3, with D maybe TRBD1 (5 bases). Trimming removed 5 bases at V and 4 bases at J, with 16 bases between. The V gene's germline CDR1 is ENHRY and CDR2 SYGVKD. This CDR3 has 15 amino acids.

This clonotype showed up many times. The chain links TRBV2 to TRBJ2-5, with D possibly TRBD1 on 6 matching bases. Germline CDR1 and CDR2: SNHLY and FYNNEI. Trimming shortened V by 6 bases and J by 0 bases, and 11 bases separated the two germline ends. There are 14 residues in the CDR3. For the CDR3, the DNA is TGTGCCAGCAGCTTAAACAGGGACCAAGAGACCCAGTACTTC. This codes for CASSLNRDQETQYF. The variable domain in full, with the rest retrieved from reference TRBV2 and TRBJ2-5, is EPEVTQTPSHQVTQMGQEVILRCVPISNHLYFYWYRQILGQKVEFLVSFYNNEISEKSEIFDDQFSVERPDGSNFTLKIRSTKLEDSAMYFCASSLNRDQETQYFGPGTRLLVL.

This clonotype was seen a few times. This chain joins TRBV19 and TRBJ2-3; the D gene is possibly TRBD1 (5 bases). The CDR3 sequence is 13 residues long. Per the germline V gene, CDR1 is LNHDA and CDR2 is SQIVND (reference sequence). Between the trimmed V and J ends, which lost 4 bases and 5 bases, there was a span of 10 bases. The CDR3 DNA follows: TGTGCCAGTAGTACCGCCACAGGAGATACGCAGTATTTT. Translation gives CASSTATGDTQYF.

A few counts support this clonotype. V usage is TRBV20-1 and J usage is TRBJ2-4, with D possibly matching TRBD1 (6 bases). V was shortened by 3 bases and J by 0 bases, with 12 bases between the two germline ends. The CDR3 is made up of 15 amino acids. From germline, CDR1 is DFQATT and CDR2 SNEGSKA (reference sequence). CDR3 nucleotides: TGCAGTGCTAGCCCCGGACAGTTAGCCAAAAACATTCAGTACTTC. Residues: CSASPGQLAKNIQYF.

This clonotype has ten or more counts. The chain employs TRBV9 and TRBJ2-5; 7 bases fit TRBD1. The CDR3 has 14 amino acids. Germline loops: CDR1 SGDLS, CDR2 YYNGEE. The V and J ends lost 3 bases and 0 bases, in that order; junction bases with no gene match: 2. Here the CDR3 DNA reads TGTGCCAGCAGCGCGACAGGGTACCAAGAGACCCAGTACTTC. Its translation is CASSATGYQETQYF.

This clonotype was counted ten times or more. The chain has TRBV18 and TRBJ1-1, with D perhaps TRBD1 (6 bases). The CDR3 covers 16 residues. The germline V and J ends were trimmed by 2 bases and 5 bases, with 18 bases remaining between them. Germline V gives CDR1 KGHSH, CDR2 LQKENI. The CDR3 spells CASSPMAPGEGTEAFF. In nucleotides, the CDR3 is TGTGCCAGCTCACCAATGGCCCCAGGGGAAGGTACTGAAGCTTTCTTT. Looking up the rest from reference TRBV18 and TRBJ1-1 gives the full variable domain: NAGVMQNPRHLVRRRGQEARLRCSPMKGHSHVYWYRQLPEEGLKFMVYLQKENIIDESGMPKERFSAEFPKEGPSILRIQQVVRGDSAAYFCASSPMAPGEGTEAFFGQGTRLTVV.

This chain joins TRBV27 and TRBJ2-7, with 7 nucleotides matching TRBD1. CDR3 length equals 13 residues. Germline CDR1 is MNHEY and CDR2 is SMNVEV (reference sequence). V shed 0 bases, J shed 4 bases, and the junction held 0 bases outside the gene matches. The CDR3 DNA reads as TGTGCCAGCAGTTTATCGGGACAGTACGAGCAGTACTTC. Amino acids: CASSLSGQYEQYF.

This clonotype was found many times. J is TRBJ2-3 and V is TRBV7-8; no clear D gene. The CDR3 spans 13 residues. The V gene's germline CDR1 is SGHVS and CDR2 FQNEAQ. V was trimmed by 8 bases and J by 0 bases, leaving 9 bases between them. CDR3 sequence reads: CASLPGSTDTQYF. The CDR3 nucleotides read TGTGCCAGCTTGCCGGGCAGCACAGATACGCAGTATTTT.

In the case of this clonotype: A much larger clone lies one base from this, so it may be a read error. This chain links TRBV20-1 with TRBJ2-1; no clear D gene. This CDR3 is 11 amino acids long. The V gene's germline CDR1 is DFQATT and CDR2 SNEGSKA (reference sequence). CDR3 protein: CSARARVERFF. The CDR3, as DNA: TGCAGTGCTAGAGCCCGTGTTGAGCGGTTCTTC.